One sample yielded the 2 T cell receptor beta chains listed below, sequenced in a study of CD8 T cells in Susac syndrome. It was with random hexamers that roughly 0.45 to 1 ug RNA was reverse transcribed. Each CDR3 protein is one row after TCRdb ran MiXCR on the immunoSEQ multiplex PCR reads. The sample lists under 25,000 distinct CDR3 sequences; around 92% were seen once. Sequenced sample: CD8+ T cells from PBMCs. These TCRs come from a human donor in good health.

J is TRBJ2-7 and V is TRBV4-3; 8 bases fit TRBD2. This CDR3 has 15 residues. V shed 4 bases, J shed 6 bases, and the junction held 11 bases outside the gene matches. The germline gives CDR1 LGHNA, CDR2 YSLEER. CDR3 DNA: TGCGCCAGCAGCCTCAGCGGGCGGGGGGTGGGCGAGCAGTACTTC. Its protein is CASSLSGRGVGEQYF.

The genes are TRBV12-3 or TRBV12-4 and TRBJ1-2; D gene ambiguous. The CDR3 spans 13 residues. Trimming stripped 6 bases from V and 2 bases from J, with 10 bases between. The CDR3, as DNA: TGTGCCAGCAGCCCCTCCCCCAACTATGGCTACACCTTC. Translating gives CASSPSPNYGYTF.